Following are 21 T cell receptor beta chains from one sample sequenced in a study of tumor and adjacent non-tumor tissue in lung cancer. No cell sorting was done before RNA was extracted from the tissue. Three rounds of nested PCR, following a modified ARM-PCR protocol, produced the TCRbeta library. Each CDR3 protein is one row after TCRdb ran MiXCR on the multiplex PCR reads. This sample has about 93,000 distinct CDR3 sequences, with about 67% found just once. The sequenced sample was lung tumor tissue. These receptors came from a man aged 60 to 75 with non-small cell lung cancer.

A remark on this clonotype: Because it lacks the conserved phenylalanine or tryptophan at the end, this CDR3 is likely a read error. The rearrangement links TRBV11-1 to TRBJ2-7, with no clear D. In germline, CDR1 is SGHAT, CDR2 FQDESV (reference sequence). This CDR3 spans 17 amino acids. CDR3 region: CASSPRLGGSGSYKQYL. CDR3 DNA: TGTGCCAGCAGTCCCCGTCTGGGCGGATCCGGCTCCTACAAGCAGTACCTC.

This clonotype turned up a few times. The chain couples TRBV7-9 to TRBJ1-1; D perhaps matches TRBD1 (6 bases). The V gene's germline CDR1 is SEHNR and CDR2 FQNEAQ (reference sequence). CDR3 length: 17 residues. The V gene lost 5 bases and the J gene lost 0 bases, with 19 bases spanning the gap. The CDR3 here is CASSRWGQGEMNTEAFF. The CDR3 nucleotides read TGTGCCAGCAGCCGTTGGGGGCAGGGTGAAATGAACACTGAAGCTTTCTTT.

Comment on this clonotype: One end of the junction fails to match germline, which may point to a read error. This rearrangement joins TRBV6-2 or TRBV6-3 to TRBJ2-2, with TRBD1 as a possible D gene (6 bases). Germline loops: CDR1 MNHEY, CDR2 SVGEGT. The CDR3 has 11 residues. CDR3 DNA: TGTGCCATGGGGGACATCGGGGAGCTATTTTTT. Residues: CAMGDIGELFF.

There are a few counts of this clonotype. Being one base from a much bigger clone, this may be a read error. Because it lacks the conserved phenylalanine or tryptophan at the end, this CDR3 is likely a read error. The J gene is TRBJ1-5, the V gene TRBV12-3 or TRBV12-4; 9 nucleotides align to TRBD1. J lost 0 bases, V lost 6 bases, and 3 bases had no gene match. CDR3 length: 15 residues. CDR3 bases: TGTGCCAGCAGACAGGGGGCTGGTAGCAATCAGCCCCAGCATCTT. This codes for CASRQGAGSNQPQHL.

This clonotype was observed at least ten times. This chain uses TRBV12-3 or TRBV12-4 with TRBJ1-2; 8 bases align to TRBD1. The junction had 9 bases not matched to a gene; V was cut back by 5 bases and J by 4 bases. The CDR3 runs to 15 residues. The CDR3 region has the DNA TGTGCCAGCAGTCATGGACAGGGAGAGGCCTATGGCTACACCTTC. The encoded protein is CASSHGQGEAYGYTF.

Turning to this clonotype: It may be a read error: a sequence one base away is much more abundant. The chain uses TRBV20-1 and TRBJ2-1, with TRBD2 matching 8 bases. The CDR3 totals 14 residues. Germline V gene sequence: CDR1 DFQATT, CDR2 SNEGSKA (reference sequence). CDR3 in DNA: TGCAGTGCTAGAGGGAGCGGGAGTATCGATGATCAGTTCTTC. As protein: CSARGSGSIDDQFF.

As to this clonotype: A much larger clone differs by one base, so this may be a read error. The CDR3 reads CSAVLPGLAGGETQYF. The CDR3 region has the DNA TGCAGTGCTGTGCTTCCGGGACTAGCGGGAGGAGAGACCCAGTACTTC. This rearrangement joins TRBV20-1 to TRBJ2-5; TRBD2 matches 15 bases. There are 16 residues in the CDR3. Looked up from germline, CDR1 is DFQATT and CDR2 is SNEGSKA (reference sequence). After removal of 5 bases from V and 4 bases from J, the junction contained 8 bases not matched to a gene.

This clonotype was detected a few times. The chain uses TRBV7-9 and TRBJ1-5, with TRBD1 matching over 10 bases. Germline V CDR1 and CDR2: SEHNR, FQNEAQ (reference sequence). V shed 5 bases, J shed 9 bases, and the junction held 10 bases outside the gene matches. This CDR3 has 15 amino acids. In DNA, the CDR3 is TGTGCCAGCAGCGCGGCGACAGGGGGCAAGGGGCCCCAGCATTTT. As protein: CASSAATGGKGPQHF.

A word on this clonotype: Relative to the germline gene, one junction end is altered; a read error may explain this. The rearrangement joins TRBV12-3 or TRBV12-4 to TRBJ1-2; D might be TRBD1 (5 bases). The CDR3 contains 13 residues. The CDR3 spells CASNLEGYYGNTF. The CDR3 coding sequence is TGTGCCAGCAATTTGGAGGGGTACTATGGCAACACCTTC.

Comment on this clonotype: One junction end does not reproduce the germline sequence, and a read error may be involved. The chain has TRBV10-3 and TRBJ2-7; D is ambiguous. The CDR3 contains 12 residues. CDR1 and CDR2 (germline): ENHRY, SYGVKD. The CDR3, as DNA: TGTGCCATCAGTGACTCCGACTTCGAGCAGTACTTT. It is translated as CAISDSDFEQYF.

J is TRBJ1-1 and V is TRBV6-5; D not certain. This CDR3 is 13 amino acids long. Germline V gene lookup returns CDR1 MNHEY and CDR2 SVGAGI. The CDR3 region is CATQIGMNTDAFF. The CDR3 nucleotides are TGTGCAACCCAAATTGGGATGAACACAGACGCTTTCTTT.

The V and J genes are TRBV20-1 and TRBJ2-3; TRBD1 matches at 7 bases. V lost 6 bases, J lost 7 bases, and 16 bases stayed unmatched. Germline values: CDR1 DFQATT, CDR2 SNEGSKA (reference sequence). The CDR3 runs to 15 residues. The CDR3, as DNA: TGCAGTGCGCCACATGAGAGAGGGGGCATAAATACGCAGTATTTT. It encodes CSAPHERGGINTQYF.

Comment on this clonotype: This likely comes from a read error, as the CDR3 has no conserved phenylalanine or tryptophan at its end. The DNA is left out, because the CDR3 cannot be placed on it with certainty; the CDR3 is given as TCRdb lists it. The rearrangement uses TRBV29-1 and TRBJ1-2; TRBD1 is taken as the D call from the table, unchecked against the DNA. From its first to its last residue, the CDR3 has 14 amino acids. Germline-derived CDR1 and CDR2 are SQVTM and ANQGSEA. The CDR3 loop is CNVEGQQTNYGYTL.

Of note for this clonotype: A much larger clone differs from this one at a single base, so this may be a read error. The gene calls are TRBV12-5 and TRBJ2-5, with TRBD2 matching over 9 bases. The J call is doubtful: the DNA matches TRBJ2-1 better. Germline V lookup: CDR1 LGHNT, CDR2 FRNRAP. This CDR3 has 15 amino acids. The CDR3 region is CASGLSLAGFETQFF. The CDR3 coding sequence is TGTGCTAGTGGTTTGTCTCTAGCGGGATTCGAGACCCAGTTCTTC.

This clonotype was found many times. The V gene is TRBV12-3 or TRBV12-4, the J gene TRBJ2-1, with 8 bases identical to TRBD2. The CDR3 extends over 17 amino acids. The J segment lost 4 bases and the V segment lost 4 bases, leaving 12 bases of the junction unmatched. CDR3 loop: CASSSSLGSGVYNEQFF. In DNA, the CDR3 is TGTGCCAGCAGTTCCTCGTTGGGTAGCGGGGTGTACAATGAGCAGTTCTTC.

The rearrangement joins TRBV6-6 to TRBJ1-5, with a tentative D call TRBD1 (5 bases). The ends were cut back, 9 bases at V and 4 bases at J, with 16 bases in the middle. Germline V gene sequence: CDR1 MNHNY, CDR2 SVGAGI (reference sequence). The CDR3 length is 14 residues. The CDR3 sequence: CARNYPGDNQPQHF. In DNA form, the CDR3 reads TGTGCCAGAAATTACCCGGGGGATAATCAGCCCCAGCATTTT.

V gene TRBV20-1 combines with J gene TRBJ1-5; possibly TRBD1 for D (5 bases). Germline CDR1 is DFQATT and CDR2 is SNEGSKA (reference sequence). Trimming took off 0 bases at V and 9 bases at J, with 12 bases between the two ends. The CDR3 has 13 amino acids. CDR3 protein: CSAREWRGRPQHF. Here the CDR3 DNA reads TGCAGTGCTAGAGAGTGGAGGGGACGGCCCCAGCATTTT.

With respect to this clonotype: Germline is not matched at one junction end, which may reflect a read error. The CDR3 sequence: CTSSQGAARGHSPLHF. CDR3 nucleotide sequence: TGCACCAGCAGTCAAGGAGCGGCCAGGGGTCATTCACCCCTCCACTTT. The chain combines TRBV4-3 with TRBJ1-6, with D possibly matching TRBD1 (6 bases). Per germline, CDR1 LGHNA and CDR2 YSLEER. This CDR3 spans 16 amino acids.

This clonotype was observed many times. The gene calls are TRBV4-3 and TRBJ2-3; maybe TRBD2 (6 bases). With 5 bases removed from V and 6 bases from J, the gap between germline ends came to 12 bases. The CDR3 length is 13 residues. The germline CDR1 and CDR2 sequences are LGHNA and YSLEER. The CDR3, as DNA: TGCGCCAGCAGCGCAAGCCGGGAGGATACGCAGTATTTT. Translated: CASSASREDTQYF.

Worth noting for this clonotype: Given a much more abundant clone one base away, this may be a read error. This chain connects TRBV7-2 to TRBJ2-3, with D tentatively TRBD1 (5 bases). Germline V gene data show CDR1 as SGHTA and CDR2 as FQGNSA. This CDR3 contains 14 residues. The V end lost 3 bases, the J end lost 0 bases, and 7 bases lay between the germline ends. The CDR3 protein is CASSFDSSTDTQYF. The DNA of the CDR3 is TGTGCCAGCAGCTTTGACAGCAGCACAGATACGCAGTATTTT.

Points on this clonotype: One end of the junction is discordant with germline, which a read error may explain. The chain joins TRBV29-1 to TRBJ2-1, with 9 bases matching TRBD1. The V gene's germline CDR1 is SQVTM and CDR2 ANQGSEA. This CDR3 comprises 16 residues. The CDR3 DNA sequence: TGCAGCGTTGAGGCGGTGGGACAGGGAGGTCGCAATGAACAGTTCTTC. It codes for CSVEAVGQGGRNEQFF.